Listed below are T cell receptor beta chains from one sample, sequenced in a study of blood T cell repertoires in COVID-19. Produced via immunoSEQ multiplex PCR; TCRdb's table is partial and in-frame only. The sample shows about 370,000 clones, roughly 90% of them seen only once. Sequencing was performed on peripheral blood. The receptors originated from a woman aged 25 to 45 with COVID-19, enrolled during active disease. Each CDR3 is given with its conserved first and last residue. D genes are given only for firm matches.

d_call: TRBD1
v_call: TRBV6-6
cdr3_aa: CASSLGTGGNQPQHF

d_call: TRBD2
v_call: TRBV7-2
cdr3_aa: CASRRLAGGAQFF

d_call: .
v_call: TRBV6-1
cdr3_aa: CASSDRGNEQFF

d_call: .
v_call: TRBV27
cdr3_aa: CASSQSYSNQPQHF

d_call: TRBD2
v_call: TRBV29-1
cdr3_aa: CSGGRLGETQYF

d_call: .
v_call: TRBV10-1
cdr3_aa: CASSDAAGTQYF

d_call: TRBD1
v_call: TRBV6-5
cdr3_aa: CASSPTGGNQPQHF

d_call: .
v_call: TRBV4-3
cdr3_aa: CASSQEGAYLDTQYF

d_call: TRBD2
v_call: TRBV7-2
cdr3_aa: CASSSLTSVYNEQFF

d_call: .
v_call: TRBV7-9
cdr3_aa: CASSPKGGANYGYTF

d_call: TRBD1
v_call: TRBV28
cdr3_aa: CASSSYRGSNQPQHF

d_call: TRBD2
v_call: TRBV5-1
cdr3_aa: CASSSKTSSLAGERDTQYF

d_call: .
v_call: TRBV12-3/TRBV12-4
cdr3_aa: CASGTGEVNEQFF

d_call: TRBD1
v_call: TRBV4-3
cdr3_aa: CASSQLGTGETQYF

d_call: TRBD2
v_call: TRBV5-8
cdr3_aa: CAIILTFPPGLAGDEQFF

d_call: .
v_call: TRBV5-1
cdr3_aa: CASSLRWGRNTEAFF

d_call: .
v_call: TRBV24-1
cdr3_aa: CATSDGGRNQPQHF

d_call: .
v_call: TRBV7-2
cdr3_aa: CASVRRAADNEQFF

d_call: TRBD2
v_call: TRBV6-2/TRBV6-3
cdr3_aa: CASSYGTSGRKLTGELFF

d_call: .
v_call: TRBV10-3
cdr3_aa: CAISDPYTGELFF

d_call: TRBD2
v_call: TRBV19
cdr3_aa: CASMKRGLAGLNTGELFF

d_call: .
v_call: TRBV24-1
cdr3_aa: CATSEAAGNYGYTF

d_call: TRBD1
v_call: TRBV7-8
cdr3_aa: CASSLARTGIRYEQYF

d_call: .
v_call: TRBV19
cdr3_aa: CASSGLYNSPLHF

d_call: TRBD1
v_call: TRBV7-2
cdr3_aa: CASSLTGVANTGELFF

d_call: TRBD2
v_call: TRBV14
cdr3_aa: CASSQEGLAGAYNEQFF

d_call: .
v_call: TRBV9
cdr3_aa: CASTADSLGTDTQYF

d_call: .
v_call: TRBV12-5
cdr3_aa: CASGNHRDTSTSVNNEQFF

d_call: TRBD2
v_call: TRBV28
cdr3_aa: CASSSSGGLSTDTQYF

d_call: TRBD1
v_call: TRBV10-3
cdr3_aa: CAISDVGQGKETQYF

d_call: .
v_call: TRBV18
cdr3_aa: CASSLGLTSGANVLTF

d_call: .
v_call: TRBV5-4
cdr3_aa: CASSSDDKNYGYTF

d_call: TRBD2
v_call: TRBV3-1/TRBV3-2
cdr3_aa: CASSLPRTSGGAADTQYF

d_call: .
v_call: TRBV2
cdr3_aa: CASTTYRVGYEQYF

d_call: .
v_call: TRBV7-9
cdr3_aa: CASSFSGTTYEQYF

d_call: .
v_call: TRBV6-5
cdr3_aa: CASSLRGSTEAFF

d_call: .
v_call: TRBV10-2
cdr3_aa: CASSEPRNVLTF